The sequence of this T cell receptor (beta chain) was determined in a study of identical twins. One entry per CDR3 protein results from TCRdb running MiXCR on the 5' RACE reads. Of around 670,000 distinct CDR3 sequences in the sample, 5.5% to 7.5% were seen once. This clonotype was recorded at least ten times. What it binds is not known. General study points: Possibly, invariant MAIT and iNKT cells partly confounded zero-insertion analyses. Beta out-of-frame sequences showed weaker excess sharing between twins.

Sequencing input: naive T cells sorted from blood. This TCR was recovered from a young man in good health.

CDR3 DNA sequence: TGTGCCAGCAGCCAAGATCTTGAAAGTGGCTACGAGCAGTACGTC. As protein: CASSQDLESGYEQYV. The chain recombines TRBV4-2 with TRBJ2-7; D not resolved. The CDR3 length is 15 residues. V lost 0 bases and J 3 bases, leaving 12 bases between the germline ends. CDR1 and CDR2 (germline): LGHNA, YNFKEQ.